One and the same sample provided the 9 T cell receptor beta chains below, sequenced in a study of OX40 agonist ivuxolimab in advanced cancers. TCRdb keeps only in-frame clones here, not all; method: immunoSEQ multiplex PCR. The table has around 80,000 clones, 70% to 90% seen once. Sequencing used CD4+ or CD8+ T cells sorted from blood, obtained in a trial of the OX40 agonist ivuxolimab. These receptors all come from an adult with an advanced solid tumor such as melanoma, head and neck, liver or kidney cancer.

The V call is TRBV4-1, the J call TRBJ2-5, with TRBD2 matching over 7 bases. This CDR3 comprises 13 residues. V trimming: 4 bases; J trimming: 2 bases; junction bases outside the gene matches: 1. Germline V gene sequence: CDR1 MGHRA, CDR2 YSYEKL. As DNA, the CDR3 is TGCGCCAGCAGCCGGGACTATCAAGAGACCCAGTACTTC. Protein product: CASSRDYQETQYF.

Note on this clone: At one end, the junction sequence differs from germline, possibly due to a read error. The chain recombines TRBV11-2 with TRBJ2-2; D not resolved. Germline values: CDR1 SGHAT, CDR2 FQNNGV. The CDR3 consists of 15 residues. In nucleotides, the CDR3 is TGTGCCAGCAACCCGTTCGACGGCCCGCCCAATCCCCCCTTATTT. Translating it yields CASNPFDGPPNPPLF.

The chain employs TRBV7-2 and TRBJ2-3; 7 nucleotides agree with TRBD1. The CDR3 length is 15 residues. Germline CDR1 is SGHTA and CDR2 is FQGNSA. The V segment lost 3 bases and the J segment 1 base; nucleotides outside the gene matches: 4. In nucleotides, the CDR3 is TGTGCCAGCAGCTTGAGTCAGGGGGGCACAGATACGCAGTATTTT. Translation gives CASSLSQGGTDTQYF.

By its share, this clone is medium-sized. The chain joins TRBV2 to TRBJ1-2; no reliable D call. The V end was cut by 6 bases, the J end by 8 bases, with 16 bases between. In germline, CDR1 is SNHLY, CDR2 FYNNEI. The CDR3 covers 13 residues. In DNA, the CDR3 is TGTGCCAGCAGCGCGAGCCCGGGCTACGGCTACACCTTC. It yields the protein CASSASPGYGYTF.

The chain recombines TRBV19 with TRBJ2-5; the D is unclear. The germline gives CDR1 LNHDA, CDR2 SQIVND (reference sequence). The V end was cut by 0 bases, the J end by 5 bases, with 10 bases between. This CDR3 is built from 14 residues. As DNA, the CDR3 is TGTGCCAGTAGTATAGATCATGCTCGGGAGACCCAGTACTTC. Encoded protein: CASSIDHARETQYF.

The chain is built from TRBV11-2 and TRBJ2-5; D might be TRBD2 (6 bases). Germline V lookup: CDR1 SGHAT, CDR2 FQNNGV. The CDR3 is 14 residues long. Trimming removed 9 bases at V and 4 bases at J, with 18 bases between. The CDR3 reads CASFSGAEGETQYF. CDR3 DNA: TGTGCCAGTTTTTCGGGAGCGGAAGGAGAGACCCAGTACTTC.

CDR3 DNA: TGTGCCAGCAGCGTTTCGGGCAGGGGGGCGGGGACCCAGTACTTC. It translates to CASSVSGRGAGTQYF. V and J are TRBV9 and TRBJ2-5; D perhaps matches TRBD1 (7 bases). The CDR3 contains 15 residues. V shed 2 bases and J shed 7 bases, with 18 bases lying between them. CDR1 is SGDLS, CDR2 YYNGEE, per germline.

The chain employs TRBV2 and TRBJ2-7; 9 bases line up with TRBD1. After removal of 7 bases from V and 4 bases from J, the junction contained 5 bases not matched to a gene. The CDR3 spans 13 residues. Germline assignment: CDR1 SNHLY and CDR2 FYNNEI. CDR3 amino acids: CASKKQGAYEQYF. The CDR3 coding sequence is TGTGCCAGCAAAAAACAGGGGGCGTACGAGCAGTACTTC. The whole variable domain, filled in from reference TRBV2 and TRBJ2-7, reads EPEVTQTPSHQVTQMGQEVILRCVPISNHLYFYWYRQILGQKVEFLVSFYNNEISEKSEIFDDQFSVERPDGSNFTLKIRSTKLEDSAMYFCASKKQGAYEQYFGPGTRLTVT.

The rearrangement uses TRBV7-2 and TRBJ2-2; tentative D call: TRBD1 (5 bases). Germline V gene sequence: CDR1 SGHTA, CDR2 FQGNSA. The CDR3 is 12 residues long. V shed 9 bases and J shed 1 base, with 6 bases lying between them. The CDR3 nucleotides read TGTGCCAGAACAGGGAACACCGGGGAGCTGTTTTTT. As protein: CARTGNTGELFF.